Listed below are T cell receptor beta chains from one sample, sequenced in a study of T cell responses to AZD1222 COVID-19 vaccine. Data came from immunoSEQ multiplex PCR; TCRdb stores just in-frame clones and leaves some out. The table shows tens of thousands of clones, with over 60% occurring only once. The sequenced sample was peripheral blood, obtained 28 days after the second AZD1222 dose. Source of these receptors: an adult who received the AZD1222 COVID-19 vaccine. Each CDR3 is given with its conserved first and last residue. The D gene is left open where the match is weak. The size field is filled for only some rows; it gives once, few, many or a size class.

D gene | clone size | J gene | V gene | CDR3 protein | CDR3 DNA
- | - | TRBJ2-7 | TRBV27 | CASRTLTGSFEQYF | TGTGCCAGCAGGACCCTCACGGGATCGTTCGAGCAGTACTTC
- | - | TRBJ2-5 | TRBV7-8 | CASSLDQETQYF | TGTGCCAGCAGCTTAGATCAAGAGACCCAGTACTTC
TRBD2 | - | TRBJ2-3 | TRBV24-1 | CATSDPGLAGRTDTQYF | TGTGCCACCAGTGACCCCGGACTAGCGGGACGCACAGATACGCAGTATTTT
- | - | TRBJ2-3 | TRBV29-1 | CSVEEGAGNTDTQYF | TGCAGCGTTGAGGAAGGGGCCGGGAACACAGATACGCAGTATTTT
- | once | TRBJ2-7 | TRBV28 | CASSRGQTYEQYF | TGTGCCAGCAGCAGGGGTCAAACCTACGAGCAGTACTTC
- | once | TRBJ2-7 | TRBV19 | CASSPRLTVHPSSYEQYF | TGTGCCAGTAGCCCCCGACTCACTGTCCACCCCAGCTCCTACGAGCAGTACTTC
TRBD2 | - | TRBJ2-7 | TRBV29-1 | CSVAELAGGLYEQYF | TGCAGCGTAGCAGAACTAGCGGGAGGGTTGTACGAGCAGTACTTC
- | - | TRBJ2-4 | TRBV7-6 | CASSPKPGDGYIQYF | TGTGCCAGCAGCCCTAAACCCGGGGACGGGTACATTCAGTACTTC
- | once | TRBJ2-1 | TRBV7-3 | CASRGRTNEQFF | TGTGCCAGCAGGGGACGGACCAATGAGCAGTTCTTC
TRBD1 | - | TRBJ1-1 | TRBV14 | CASRRTGAGTEAFF | TGTGCCAGCAGGCGGACAGGGGCTGGCACTGAAGCTTTCTTT
TRBD1 | - | TRBJ2-7 | TRBV6-5 | CASSPDRYEQYF | TGTGCCAGCAGTCCGGACAGGTACGAGCAGTACTTC
- | - | TRBJ2-7 | TRBV14 | CASSQGFGVPYF | TGTGCCAGCAGCCAAGGCTTCGGGGTCCCGTACTTC
- | - | TRBJ1-5 | TRBV2 | CASSPGNQPQHF | TGTGCCAGCAGTCCTGGTAATCAGCCCCAGCATTTT
- | - | TRBJ1-1 | TRBV7-9 | CASSSPGDTEAFF | TGTGCCAGCAGCTCCCCAGGGGATACTGAAGCTTTCTTT
TRBD2 | - | TRBJ2-7 | TRBV29-1 | CSVRSRLAGGPGEQYF | TGCAGCGTCCGGAGTCGACTAGCGGGAGGGCCAGGGGAGCAGTACTTC
- | few | TRBJ2-7 | TRBV15 | CATSRENSYEQYF | TGTGCCACCAGCAGAGAAAACTCCTACGAGCAGTACTTC
TRBD1 | few | TRBJ2-7 | TRBV7-6 | CASTPSTAGGGEQYF | TGTGCCAGCACCCCCAGCACGGCAGGGGGCGGCGAGCAGTACTTC
- | few | TRBJ1-1 | TRBV5-6 | CASSLQGGLTEAFF | TGTGCCAGCAGCTTACAGGGAGGTCTTACTGAAGCTTTCTTT
TRBD1 | - | TRBJ2-2 | TRBV29-1 | CSVATGGEATGELFF | TGCAGCGTGGCCACAGGGGGCGAGGCCACCGGGGAGCTGTTTTTT
- | - | TRBJ2-5 | TRBV27 | CASSPYGTLETQYF | TGTGCCAGCAGTCCCTACGGGACATTAGAGACCCAGTACTTC
TRBD2 | - | TRBJ2-5 | TRBV24-1 | CATSDPRSGISQETQYF | TGTGCCACCAGTGATCCGCGTAGCGGGATAAGCCAAGAGACCCAGTACTTC
TRBD1 | - | TRBJ2-7 | TRBV19 | CASGHTGGYEQYF | TGTGCCAGTGGACACACAGGGGGCTACGAGCAGTACTTC
- | - | TRBJ2-5 | TRBV20-1 | CSASAEPPRETQYF | TGCAGTGCTAGTGCGGAACCGCCCAGGGAGACCCAGTACTTC
TRBD1 | - | TRBJ1-5 | TRBV18 | CASSYSGTGVDQPQHF | TGTGCCAGCTCTTACTCCGGGACAGGGGTCGATCAGCCCCAGCATTTT
TRBD1 | - | TRBJ1-6 | TRBV4-3 | CASSQDREGTGMMNSPLHF | TGCGCCAGCAGCCAAGATCGGGAAGGGACAGGGATGATGAATTCACCCCTCCACTTT
- | - | TRBJ1-2 | TRBV28 | CASSLTASHYGYTF | TGTGCCAGCAGTTTAACCGCCAGCCACTATGGCTACACCTTC
- | - | TRBJ1-4 | TRBV30 | CAWSPVGVQEKLFF | TGTGCCTGGAGTCCGGTGGGGGTCCAGGAAAAACTGTTTTTT
- | once | TRBJ2-7 | TRBV6-5 | CASSPRGKQYF | TGTGCCAGCAGCCCCAGGGGCAAACAGTACTTC
TRBD2 | - | TRBJ2-1 | TRBV2 | CASSFSSGVSYNEQFF | TGTGCCAGCAGTTTTTCTAGCGGGGTGTCCTACAATGAGCAGTTCTTC
- | - | TRBJ2-7 | TRBV12-3/TRBV12-4 | CASSPDRTYEQYF | TGTGCCAGCAGCCCCGACAGAACCTACGAGCAGTACTTC
- | - | TRBJ2-3 | TRBV27 | CASSHVDTQYF | TGTGCCAGCAGTCACGTAGATACGCAGTATTTT
- | - | TRBJ1-1 | TRBV6-5 | CASSYDLNTEAFF | TGTGCCAGCAGTTATGATTTGAACACTGAAGCTTTCTTT
- | - | TRBJ1-1 | TRBV23-1 | CASSYAGTPNTEAFF | TGCGCCAGCAGCTACGCTGGGACACCGAACACTGAAGCTTTCTTT
TRBD1 | few | TRBJ1-4 | TRBV28 | CASGRGQGGEKLFF | TGTGCCAGCGGCCGAGGTCAGGGGGGTGAAAAACTGTTTTTT
- | once | TRBJ1-2 | TRBV9 | CASSADTIGGYTF | TGTGCCAGCAGCGCCGATACAATCGGGGGCTACACCTTC
- | few | TRBJ2-3 | TRBV9 | CASSVDGGPADTQYF | TGTGCCAGCAGCGTAGATGGAGGGCCGGCAGATACGCAGTATTTT
TRBD2 | - | TRBJ2-2 | TRBV7-2 | CASSFQASGNTGELFF | TGTGCCAGCAGCTTTCAAGCTAGCGGGAACACCGGGGAGCTGTTTTTT
TRBD2 | - | TRBJ2-1 | TRBV4-1 | CASSQEMTDYGTRDNEQFF | TGCGCCAGCAGCCAAGAGATGACTGATTATGGGACTAGGGACAATGAGCAGTTCTTC
- | - | TRBJ2-7 | TRBV25-1 | CASSAYTGGDEQYF | TGTGCCAGCAGTGCTTATACAGGGGGGGACGAGCAGTACTTC